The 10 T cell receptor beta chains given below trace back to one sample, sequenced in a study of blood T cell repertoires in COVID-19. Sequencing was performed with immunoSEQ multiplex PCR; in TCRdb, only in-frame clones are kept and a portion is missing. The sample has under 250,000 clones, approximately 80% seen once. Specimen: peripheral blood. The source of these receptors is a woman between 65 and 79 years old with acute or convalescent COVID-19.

The CDR3 nucleotides read TGTGCCAGCAGTTTACAGCGGGGGGGCATGGATACGCAGTATTTT. The encoded protein is CASSLQRGGMDTQYF. The chain uses TRBV27 and TRBJ2-3, with 10 positions matching TRBD2. Germline values: CDR1 MNHEY, CDR2 SMNVEV (reference sequence). The J segment lost 6 bases and the V segment lost 2 bases, leaving 5 bases of the junction unmatched. This CDR3 is built from 15 residues.

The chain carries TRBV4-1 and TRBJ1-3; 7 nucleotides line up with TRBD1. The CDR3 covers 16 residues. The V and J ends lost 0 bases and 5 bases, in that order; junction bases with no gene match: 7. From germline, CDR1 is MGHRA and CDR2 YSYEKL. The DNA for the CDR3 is TGCGCCAGCAGCCAAGATCCGGGACAGAGGAGAAACACCATATATTTT. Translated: CASSQDPGQRRNTIYF.

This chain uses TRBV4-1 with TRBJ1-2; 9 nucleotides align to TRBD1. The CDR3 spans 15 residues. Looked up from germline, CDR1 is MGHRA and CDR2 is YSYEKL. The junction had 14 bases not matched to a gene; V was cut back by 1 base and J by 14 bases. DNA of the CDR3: TGCGCCAGCAGCCAAGCCAGGGGACAGGGTGGGTCGTATACCTTC. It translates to CASSQARGQGGSYTF.

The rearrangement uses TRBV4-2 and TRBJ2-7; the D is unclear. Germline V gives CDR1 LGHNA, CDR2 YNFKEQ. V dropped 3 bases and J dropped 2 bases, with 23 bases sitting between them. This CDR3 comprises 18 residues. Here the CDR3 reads CASSQVQGGSLGPYEQYF. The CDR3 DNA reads TGTGCCAGCAGCCAGGTCCAAGGTGGCTCCCTAGGTCCCTACGAGCAGTACTTC.

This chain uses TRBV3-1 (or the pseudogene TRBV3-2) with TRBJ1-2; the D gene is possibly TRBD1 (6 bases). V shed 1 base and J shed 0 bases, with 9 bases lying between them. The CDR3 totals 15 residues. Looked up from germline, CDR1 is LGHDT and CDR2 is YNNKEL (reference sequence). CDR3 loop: CASSQADRTNYGYTF. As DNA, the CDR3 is TGTGCCAGCAGCCAAGCCGACAGGACTAACTATGGCTACACCTTC.

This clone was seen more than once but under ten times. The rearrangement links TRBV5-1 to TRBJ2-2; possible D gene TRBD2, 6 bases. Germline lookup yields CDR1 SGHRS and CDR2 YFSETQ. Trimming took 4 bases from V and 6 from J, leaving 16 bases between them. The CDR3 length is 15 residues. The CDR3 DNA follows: TGCGCCAGCAGCCCAAGAGTTTCGGGGGCCGGGGAGCTGTTTTTT. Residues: CASSPRVSGAGELFF.

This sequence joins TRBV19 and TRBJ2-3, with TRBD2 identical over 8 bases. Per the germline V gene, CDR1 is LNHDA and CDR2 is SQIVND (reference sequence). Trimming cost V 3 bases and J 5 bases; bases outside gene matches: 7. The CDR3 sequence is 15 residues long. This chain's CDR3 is CASSIKRGYEDTQYF. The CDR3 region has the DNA TGTGCCAGTAGTATTAAGCGGGGGTATGAAGATACGCAGTATTTT.

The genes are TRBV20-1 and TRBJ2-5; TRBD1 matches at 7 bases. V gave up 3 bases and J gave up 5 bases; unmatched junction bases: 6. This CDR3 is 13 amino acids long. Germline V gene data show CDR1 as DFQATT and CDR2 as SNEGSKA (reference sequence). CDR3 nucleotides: TGCAGTGCTAGTAAGGGGGCTCGGGAGACCCAGTACTTC. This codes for CSASKGARETQYF.

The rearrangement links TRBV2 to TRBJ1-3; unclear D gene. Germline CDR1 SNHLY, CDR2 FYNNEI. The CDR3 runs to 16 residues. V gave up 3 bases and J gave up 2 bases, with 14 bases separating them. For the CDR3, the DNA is TGTGCCAGCAGTGACTTCATTACAGTAACTGGAAACACCATATATTTT. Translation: CASSDFITVTGNTIYF.

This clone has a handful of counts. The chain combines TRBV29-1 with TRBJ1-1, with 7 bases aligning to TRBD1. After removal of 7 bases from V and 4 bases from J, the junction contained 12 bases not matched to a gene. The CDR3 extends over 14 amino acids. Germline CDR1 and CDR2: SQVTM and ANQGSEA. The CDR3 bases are TGCAGCGCCAGACTACCAGGGGGAGGCACTGAAGCTTTCTTT. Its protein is CSARLPGGGTEAFF.